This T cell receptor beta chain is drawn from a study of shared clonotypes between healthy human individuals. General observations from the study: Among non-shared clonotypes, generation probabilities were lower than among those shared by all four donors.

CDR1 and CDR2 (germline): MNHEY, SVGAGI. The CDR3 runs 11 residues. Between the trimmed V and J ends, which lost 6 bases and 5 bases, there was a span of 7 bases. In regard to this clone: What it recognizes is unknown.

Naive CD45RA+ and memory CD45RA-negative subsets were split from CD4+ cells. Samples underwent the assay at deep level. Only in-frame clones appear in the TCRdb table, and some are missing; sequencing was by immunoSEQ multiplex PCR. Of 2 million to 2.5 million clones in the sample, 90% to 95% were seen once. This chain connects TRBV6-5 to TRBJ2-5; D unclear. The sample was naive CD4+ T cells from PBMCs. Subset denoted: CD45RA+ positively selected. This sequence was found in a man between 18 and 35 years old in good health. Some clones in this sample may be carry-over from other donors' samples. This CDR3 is CASRLRETQYF. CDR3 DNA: TGTGCCAGCAGGCTGCGGGAGACCCAGTACTTC.